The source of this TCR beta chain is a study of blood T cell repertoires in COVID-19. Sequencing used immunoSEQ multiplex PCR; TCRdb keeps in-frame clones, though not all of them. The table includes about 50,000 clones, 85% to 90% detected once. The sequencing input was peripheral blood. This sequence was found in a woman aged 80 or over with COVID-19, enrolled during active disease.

CDR3 DNA: TGTGCCAGCAGCTTGTCAGGGGCAAACACCATATATTTT. Translated: CASSLSGANTIYF. The V call is TRBV5-6, the J call TRBJ1-3; possibly TRBD1 for D (6 bases). This CDR3 has 13 residues. V lost 1 base and J lost 6, with 8 bases in between. Per the germline V gene, CDR1 is SGHDT and CDR2 is YYEEEE.